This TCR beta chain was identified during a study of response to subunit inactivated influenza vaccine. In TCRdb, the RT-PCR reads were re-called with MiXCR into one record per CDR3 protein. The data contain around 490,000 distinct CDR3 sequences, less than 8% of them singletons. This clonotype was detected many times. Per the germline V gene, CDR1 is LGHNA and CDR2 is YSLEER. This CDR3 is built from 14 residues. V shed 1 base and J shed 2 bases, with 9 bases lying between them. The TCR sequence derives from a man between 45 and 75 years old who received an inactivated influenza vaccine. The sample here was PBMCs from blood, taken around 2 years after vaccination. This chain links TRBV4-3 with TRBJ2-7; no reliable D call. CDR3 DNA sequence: TGCGCCAGCAGCCAAGCAGGTAACGCCTACGAGCAGTACTTC. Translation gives CASSQAGNAYEQYF.